The 29 T cell receptor beta chains in this list originate from one sample, sequenced in a study of cytomegalovirus exposure and HLA in healthy donors. The PCR used 60 Vbeta and 13 Jbeta primers. Only in-frame clones appear in the TCRdb table, and some are missing; sequencing was by immunoSEQ multiplex PCR. The sample comprises some 210,000 clones, about 77% of which are singletons, and over 2% rests with the top ten. The sample consisted of PBMCs. The receptors originated from a woman in her thirties in good health and CMV-seropositive.

This clone turned up a few times. The rearrangement uses TRBV15 and TRBJ2-5; D might be TRBD1 (5 bases). The closer fit of TRBJ2-7 to the DNA end suggests the J call may be wrong. CDR3 length: 16 amino acids. Germline V CDR1 and CDR2: LNHNV, YYDKDF (reference sequence). CDR3 sequence: CATSGVVWGGRYEQYF. CDR3 bases: TGTGCCACCAGCGGGGTGGTTTGGGGCGGTAGGTACGAGCAGTACTTC.

This clone was observed a handful of times. The chain joins TRBV6-6 to TRBJ2-3, with TRBD1 matching 8 bases. J lost 10 bases, V lost 2 bases, and 2 bases had no gene match. The V gene's germline CDR1 is MNHNY and CDR2 SVGAGI (reference sequence). The CDR3 sequence is 12 residues long. For the CDR3, the DNA is TGTGCCAGCAGTTACGGGGACAGGCCGCAGTATTTT. Translation: CASSYGDRPQYF.

This clone has a single count. This rearrangement joins TRBV5-1 to TRBJ2-1, with D perhaps matching TRBD2 (5 bases). Germline V gene data show CDR1 as SGHRS and CDR2 as YFSETQ. Trimming left V 1 base short and J 0 bases short, with 8 bases between. This CDR3 region has 15 residues. CDR3 nucleotides: TGCGCCAGCAGCTTGAGTAGCGTCTCCTACAATGAGCAGTTCTTC. Translated: CASSLSSVSYNEQFF.

This chain connects TRBV10-3 to TRBJ1-3, with TRBD1 as a possible D gene (6 bases). CDR3 length equals 13 residues. Trimming shortened V by 6 bases and J by 6 bases, and 12 bases separated the two germline ends. Germline CDR1 reads ENHRY; CDR2 reads SYGVKD. The CDR3 coding sequence is TGTGCCATCAGCCAAACAGGGACAAACACCATATATTTT. This translates into CAISQTGTNTIYF.

The chain is built from TRBV9 and TRBJ2-7, with D perhaps matching TRBD2 (7 bases). The germline CDR1 and CDR2 sequences are SGDLS and YYNGEE. The V end was cut by 1 base, the J end by 4 bases, with 15 bases between. CDR3 length: 15 residues. CDR3 residues: CASSVSPGGRYEQYF. In nucleotides, the CDR3 is TGTGCCAGCAGCGTATCTCCGGGGGGCAGATACGAGCAGTACTTC.

This chain links TRBV11-1 with TRBJ2-1; TRBD2 is a possible D gene (5 bases). The CDR3 has 17 residues. The V gene's germline CDR1 is SGHAT and CDR2 FQDESV (reference sequence). V was shortened by 2 bases and J by 0 bases, with 14 bases between the two germline ends. The CDR3 DNA is TGTGCCAGCAGCTTACGGTGGCGGGTCAGCTCCTACAATGAGCAGTTCTTC. It encodes CASSLRWRVSSYNEQFF. Supplemented by reference TRBV11-1 and TRBJ2-1, the full variable domain reads EAEVAQSPRYKITEKSQAVAFWCDPISGHATLYWYRQILGQGPELLVQFQDESVVDDSQLPKDRFSAERLKGVDSTLKIQPAELGDSAMYLCASSLRWRVSSYNEQFFGPGTRLTVL.

This clone was seen a handful of times. The chain recombines TRBV7-8 with TRBJ2-3; D uncertain. Trimming removed 1 base from V and 2 bases from J, with 7 bases in between. The CDR3 sequence is 14 residues long. Germline V gives CDR1 SGHVS, CDR2 FQNEAQ. The CDR3 spells CASSLVLTTDTQYF. The CDR3 DNA reads TGTGCCAGCAGCTTAGTACTTACCACAGATACGCAGTATTTT.

This clone has just one count. This chain uses TRBV28 with TRBJ2-5; unclear D gene. Germline CDR1 and CDR2: MDHEN and SYDVKM. The V end was cut by 5 bases, the J end by 1 base, with 17 bases between. This CDR3 is built from 16 residues. CDR3 DNA: TGTGCCAGCAGTGCCCTGGGTGTTGGCGGCCAAGAGACCCAGTACTTC. Translation: CASSALGVGGQETQYF.

V gene TRBV7-3 combines with J gene TRBJ2-6; 10 positions agree with TRBD1. Unmatched junction bases numbered 2, after V lost 2 bases and J lost 1 base. This CDR3 spans 17 amino acids. The germline CDR1 and CDR2 sequences are SGHTA and FQGTGA. DNA for the CDR3: TGTGCCAGCAGCTTATGGACAGGGGGTTCTGGGGCCAACGTCCTGACTTTC. Its protein product is CASSLWTGGSGANVLTF.

The chain uses TRBV15 and TRBJ2-3, with D tentatively TRBD2 (5 bases). CDR1 LNHNV and CDR2 YYDKDF come from the germline V gene (reference sequence). V lost 0 bases, J lost 4 bases, and 20 bases lay in between. The CDR3 runs to 18 residues. This CDR3 is CATSREVQSTVAPDTQYF. DNA of the CDR3: TGTGCCACCAGCAGAGAGGTTCAGTCAACAGTAGCGCCAGATACGCAGTATTTT. The whole variable domain, filled in from reference TRBV15 and TRBJ2-3, reads DAMVIQNPRYQVTQFGKPVTLSCSQTLNHNVMYWYQQKSSQAPKLLFHYYDKDFNNEADTPDNFQSRRPNTSFCFLDIRSPGLGDTAMYLCATSREVQSTVAPDTQYFGPGTRLTVL.

The chain uses TRBV28 and TRBJ2-7; D gene unclear. Germline lookup yields CDR1 MDHEN and CDR2 SYDVKM. V lost 9 bases to trimming and J lost 5 bases, with 14 bases between them. The CDR3 contains 12 residues. The CDR3 loop reads CASMNRLNEQYF. CDR3 in DNA: TGTGCCAGTATGAATAGACTTAACGAGCAGTACTTC.

V usage is TRBV5-4 and J usage is TRBJ1-6, with D hard to call. The germline V gene encodes CDR1 SGHNT and CDR2 YYREEE (reference sequence). The CDR3 loop spans 14 amino acids. Trimming pared 4 bases from V and 0 bases from J, leaving 5 bases between. CDR3 region: CASSRLSYNSPLHF. CDR3 sequence (DNA): TGTGCCAGCAGCAGACTCTCCTATAATTCACCCCTCCACTTT.

This clone has a handful of counts. The rearrangement links TRBV19 to TRBJ1-1, with D maybe TRBD1 (5 bases). Trimming stripped 0 bases from V and 1 base from J, with 27 bases between. The length of the CDR3 is 21 residues. The germline V gene encodes CDR1 LNHDA and CDR2 SQIVND (reference sequence). Here the CDR3 DNA reads TGTGCCAGTAGTATAGATCTATTCGGTCAGGTGACGGGGACTCGGAACACTGAAGCTTTCTTT. The encoded protein is CASSIDLFGQVTGTRNTEAFF.

The chain has TRBV6-5 and TRBJ1-4; TRBD1 agrees at 9 bases. CDR1 and CDR2 (germline): MNHEY, SVGAGI. This CDR3 spans 15 amino acids. V shed 5 bases, J shed 6 bases, and the junction held 7 bases outside the gene matches. For the CDR3, the DNA is TGTGCCAGCAGTGGCGGGACAGGGCTTTATGAAAAACTGTTTTTT. Its protein product is CASSGGTGLYEKLFF.

The rearrangement joins TRBV7-2 to TRBJ1-1; no clear D gene. The CDR3 runs 14 residues. V shed 1 base and J shed 1 base, with 7 bases lying between them. Germline CDR1 SGHTA, CDR2 FQGNSA. The chain's CDR3 is CASSLGASNTEAFF. As DNA, the CDR3 is TGTGCCAGCAGCTTAGGCGCTTCGAACACTGAAGCTTTCTTT.

The rearrangement links TRBV27 to TRBJ1-5; 8 bases line up with TRBD1. V trimming: 8 bases; J trimming: 4 bases; junction bases outside the gene matches: 7. Germline V lookup: CDR1 MNHEY, CDR2 SMNVEV (reference sequence). CDR3 length: 14 residues. CDR3 in DNA: TGTGCCAGCTCTCCGTACAGGGGGAATCAGCCCCAGCATTTT. It codes for CASSPYRGNQPQHF.

CDR3 DNA: TGTGCCAGCAGCTTACAGGGTTCTTACACTGAAGCTTTCTTT. This codes for CASSLQGSYTEAFF. The chain has TRBV7-2 and TRBJ1-1; the D gene is possibly TRBD1 (5 bases). Germline CDR1 and CDR2: SGHTA and FQGNSA. V was trimmed by 2 bases and J by 3 bases, leaving 10 bases between them. This CDR3 spans 14 amino acids.

The chain recombines TRBV6-4 with TRBJ1-6; possibly TRBD1 for D (5 bases). The CDR3 totals 13 residues. V lost 3 bases, J lost 7 bases, and 7 bases lay in between. CDR1 MRHNA and CDR2 SNTAGT come from the germline V gene. CDR3 nucleotide sequence: TGTGCCAGCAGTGAGAAGGGGAATTCACCCCTCCACTTT. Protein product: CASSEKGNSPLHF.

V gene TRBV6-1 combines with J gene TRBJ1-3; no definite D call. The V gene's germline CDR1 is MNHNS and CDR2 SASEGT. This CDR3 has 14 amino acids. The CDR3 is CASSPQSAGNTIYF. For the CDR3, the DNA is TGTGCATCATCCCCGCAATCGGCTGGAAACACCATATATTTT.

This chain connects TRBV7-2 to TRBJ1-1; no clear D gene. This CDR3 has 14 residues. Trimming cost V 2 bases and J 0 bases, with 7 bases left between them. CDR1 is SGHTA and CDR2 is FQGNSA in the germline V gene. The CDR3 DNA is TGTGCCAGCAGCTTACACAGCCTGAACACTGAAGCTTTCTTT. It is translated as CASSLHSLNTEAFF.

The rearrangement joins TRBV6-5 to TRBJ2-5; tentative D call: TRBD1 (5 bases). V lost 8 bases and J lost 5, with 12 bases in between. The CDR3 totals 12 residues. Germline V gene sequence: CDR1 MNHEY, CDR2 SVGAGI. The CDR3 region has the DNA TGTGCCAGCGGAAGGGGTGGGGAGACCCAGTACTTC. The encoded protein is CASGRGGETQYF.

This sequence joins TRBV7-3 and TRBJ2-2; 7 nucleotides agree with TRBD2. The CDR3 has 13 residues. Germline trimming cut 3 bases from V and 7 bases from J; bases unmatched to any gene: 2. Germline CDR1 is SGHTA and CDR2 is FQGTGA. The DNA for the CDR3 is TGTGCCAGCAGCTTGACTAGCCACGGGGAGCTGTTTTTT. Amino acids: CASSLTSHGELFF. The entire variable domain, with the rest obtained from reference TRBV7-3 and TRBJ2-2, is as follows: GAGVSQTPSNKVTEKGKYVELRCDPISGHTALYWYRQSLGQGPEFLIYFQGTGAADDSGLPNDRFFAVRPEGSVSTLKIQRTERGDSAVYLCASSLTSHGELFFGEGSRLTVL.

In this sample, this clone turned up a few times. This chain joins TRBV2 and TRBJ1-5, with 11 bases matching TRBD1. The V and J ends lost 7 bases and 5 bases, in that order; junction bases with no gene match: 4. CDR3 length: 14 residues. The germline gives CDR1 SNHLY, CDR2 FYNNEI. This chain's CDR3 is CASIMDRGHQPQHF. DNA of the CDR3: TGTGCCAGCATCATGGACAGGGGGCATCAGCCCCAGCATTTT.

This clone came up a few times. V is TRBV5-6 and J is TRBJ2-7, with D possibly TRBD2 on 6 matching bases. This CDR3 contains 17 residues. Looked up from germline, CDR1 is SGHDT and CDR2 is YYEEEE. Trimming cost V 2 bases and J 0 bases, with 18 bases left between them. The CDR3 region is CASSFGPSASSSYEQYF. The CDR3 DNA is TGTGCCAGCAGCTTCGGGCCTAGCGCTTCTTCCTCCTACGAGCAGTACTTC.

The chain is built from TRBV7-6 and TRBJ2-5; possible D gene TRBD2, 6 bases. CDR1 SGHVS and CDR2 FNYEAQ come from the germline V gene. V dropped 1 base and J dropped 3 bases, with 12 bases sitting between them. The CDR3 covers 15 residues. The CDR3 bases are TGTGCCAGCAGCTTAGGGGGGACTGGAAAAGAGACCCAGTACTTC. Translating it yields CASSLGGTGKETQYF.

The rearrangement links TRBV19 to TRBJ1-2; 7 nucleotides line up with TRBD1. The CDR3 sequence is 14 residues long. The V gene's germline CDR1 is LNHDA and CDR2 SQIVND (reference sequence). V was pared by 3 bases and J by 5 bases, with 6 bases of the junction left unmatched. CDR3 sequence reads: CASSMTDRSYGYTF. CDR3 sequence (DNA): TGTGCCAGTAGTATGACGGACAGGTCATATGGCTACACCTTC.

The chain couples TRBV5-1 to TRBJ1-2; D gene uncertain. Germline V gene sequence: CDR1 SGHRS, CDR2 YFSETQ. There are 14 residues in the CDR3. V lost 3 bases and J 2 bases, leaving 11 bases between the germline ends. DNA of the CDR3: TGCGCCAGCAGCTCCCTTACCGGGAACTATGGCTACACCTTC. Residues: CASSSLTGNYGYTF.

The chain links TRBV5-4 to TRBJ2-1; D is perhaps TRBD2 (6 bases). V lost 2 bases to trimming and J lost 0 bases, with 12 bases between them. The CDR3 loop spans 16 amino acids. Germline assignment: CDR1 SGHNT and CDR2 YYREEE (reference sequence). The CDR3 spells CASSFVRESSYNEQFF. Here the CDR3 DNA reads TGTGCCAGCAGCTTCGTCCGGGAGAGCTCCTACAATGAGCAGTTCTTC.

This rearrangement joins TRBV4-2 to TRBJ2-1; D is ambiguous. The CDR3 totals 13 residues. Germline V lookup: CDR1 LGHNA, CDR2 YNFKEQ. Trimming cost V 1 base and J 8 bases, with 9 bases left between them. The DNA of the CDR3 is TGTGCCAGCAGCCAAGGAAAGAGCGATGAGCAGTTCTTC. This encodes CASSQGKSDEQFF.